This T cell receptor (beta chain) was profiled in a study of cytomegalovirus exposure and HLA in healthy donors. Concerning this clone: Antigen: not known.

Assay: immunoSEQ multiplex PCR; the TCRdb copy retains only in-frame clones and omits some. The sample shows 65,000 or so clones, about 90% of them seen only once. Study-level findings and limits: In vitro experiments confirmed that three CMV-associated chains were specific for CMV antigens.

CDR1 and CDR2 (germline): MNHEY, SVGAGI. Trimming shortened V by 5 bases and J by 10 bases, and 20 bases separated the two germline ends. The CDR3 totals 14 residues. Material: PBMCs. The chain has TRBV6-5 and TRBJ1-2; D not resolved. This TCR was recovered from a woman aged 18-29 years in good health and CMV-seronegative. CDR3 residues: CASSREKLTTAYTF. The CDR3 DNA reads as TGTGCCAGCAGTCGCGAGAAATTAACCACAGCCTACACCTTC.